The rows below give T cell receptor beta chains drawn from one sample of a study of neurological immune-mediated disorders. TCRdb analysed the 5' RACE reads with MiXCR anew, one entry per CDR3 protein. The sample lists under 65,000 distinct CDR3 sequences, under 30% occurring once. The sequencing sample was made of PBMCs. The receptors shown here come from a man in his 60s with HTLV-1-associated myelopathy (HAM/TSP). Each CDR3 is given with its conserved first and last residue. The order of the fields is D gene, J gene, clone size, V gene, CDR3 DNA, CDR3 protein. A D gene is named only where the DNA matches it firmly. Expanded clones are given a class, and other clones once, few, many or no size at all.

>TRBD1|TRBJ1-2|-|TRBV5-1
TGCGCCAGCAGCGAAGGGACAGGGGGTCGCTATGGCTACACCTTC
CASSEGTGGRYGYTF
>-|TRBJ1-1|-|TRBV28
TGTGCCAGCAGTGTACAGGGTCCTGACACTGAAGCTTTCTTT
CASSVQGPDTEAFF
>TRBD2|TRBJ2-7|-|TRBV7-2
TGTGCCAGCAGCTTACTAGCGGGGACCTACGAGCAGTACTTC
CASSLLAGTYEQYF
>-|TRBJ2-7|-|TRBV28
TGTGCCAGCACCACAGGGGGAGGGCCTTACGAGCAGTACTTC
CASTTGGGPYEQYF
>-|TRBJ2-7|many|TRBV5-1
TGCGCCAGCAGCTCGTCTGGGTGGGCTGAGCAGTACTTC
CASSSSGWAEQYF
>-|TRBJ2-1|few|TRBV20-1
TGCAGTGCTCCCCCCTGGCGGGGCGACAATGAGCAGTTCTTC
CSAPPWRGDNEQFF
>-|TRBJ2-2|many|TRBV25-1
TGTGCCAGCTCACCGGAGGGGCCGAACACCGGGGAGCTGTTTTTT
CASSPEGPNTGELFF
>TRBD1|TRBJ2-3|many|TRBV24-1
TGTGCCACCAGTGACCCCGGACAGGGGACCACAGATACGCAGTATTTT
CATSDPGQGTTDTQYF
>TRBD1|TRBJ2-3|many|TRBV7-9
TGTGCCAGCACCTTAGGACAGGGCACAGATACGCAGTATTTT
CASTLGQGTDTQYF
>TRBD2|TRBJ2-3|many|TRBV20-1
TGCAGTGCAGGGACTAGCGGGAGCACAGATACGCAGTATTTT
CSAGTSGSTDTQYF
>-|TRBJ2-7|few|TRBV6-6
TGTGCCAGCAGTTACTCCAGAATGACTATCGGGGACTACGAGCAGTACTTC
CASSYSRMTIGDYEQYF
>-|TRBJ1-5|once|TRBV20-1
TGCAGTGCTGAGACAGTCTATAGCAATCAGCCCCAGCATTTT
CSAETVYSNQPQHF
>-|TRBJ1-1|-|TRBV7-2
TGTGCCAGCAGCTCCAACAGAGAAGCTTTCTTT
CASSSNREAFF
>-|TRBJ2-1|many|TRBV11-1
TGTGCCAGCAGCCTCTATGTGGGGCAGGGGAATGAGCAGTTCTTC
CASSLYVGQGNEQFF
>-|TRBJ1-1|many|TRBV20-1
TGCAGTGCGGGGTTCAAGAGTACTGAAGCTTTCTTT
CSAGFKSTEAFF
>-|TRBJ2-3|many|TRBV20-1
TGCAGTGCTAGAGTCGGAGGGTGGGGAGATACGCAGTATTTT
CSARVGGWGDTQYF
>-|TRBJ1-4|-|TRBV12-3/TRBV12-4
TGTGCCAGCAGTCGTAACAGGAATGAAGAACTGTTTTTT
CASSRNRNEELFF
>TRBD2|TRBJ2-3|few|TRBV9
TGTGCCAGCAGCGTAAAGGCTAGCGGAACTAGCACAGATACGCAGTATTTT
CASSVKASGTSTDTQYF
>-|TRBJ1-5|-|TRBV28
TGTGCCAGCAGGACAGAGGACTATCAGCCCCAGCATTTT
CASRTEDYQPQHF
>-|TRBJ2-3|-|TRBV5-1
TGCGCCAGCAGCCATGAGGGGACACTCACAGATACGCAGTATTTT
CASSHEGTLTDTQYF
>-|TRBJ2-7|many|TRBV4-1
TGCGCCAGCAGCCAAGCAGCAGGGCAATACGAGCAGTACTTC
CASSQAAGQYEQYF
>-|TRBJ2-3|many|TRBV5-1
TGCGCCAGCAGGCGGGACCATAGCACAGATACGCAGTATTTT
CASRRDHSTDTQYF
>TRBD2|TRBJ2-3|many|TRBV20-1
TGCAGTGCTAGGGGACCAGCGGGAGCGGGGGCAGATACGCAGTATTTT
CSARGPAGAGADTQYF
>TRBD2|TRBJ2-5|few|TRBV5-1
TGCGCCAGCAGCCTGGGACTAGCGGGAGTAAGAGCAGAGACCCAGTACTTC
CASSLGLAGVRAETQYF
>-|TRBJ2-2|-|TRBV28
TGTACCAGCAGTCGGTGGGTCCCCGGGGAGCTGTTTTTT
CTSSRWVPGELFF
>TRBD1|TRBJ2-5|many|TRBV7-2
TGTGCCAGCAGTCGTTGGATGGCAGGGGGCGGTGAGACCCAGTACTTC
CASSRWMAGGGETQYF
>-|TRBJ2-2|few|TRBV6-5
TGTGCCAGCAGCCCCAGGGGGGCGAACACCGGGGAGCTGTTTTTT
CASSPRGANTGELFF